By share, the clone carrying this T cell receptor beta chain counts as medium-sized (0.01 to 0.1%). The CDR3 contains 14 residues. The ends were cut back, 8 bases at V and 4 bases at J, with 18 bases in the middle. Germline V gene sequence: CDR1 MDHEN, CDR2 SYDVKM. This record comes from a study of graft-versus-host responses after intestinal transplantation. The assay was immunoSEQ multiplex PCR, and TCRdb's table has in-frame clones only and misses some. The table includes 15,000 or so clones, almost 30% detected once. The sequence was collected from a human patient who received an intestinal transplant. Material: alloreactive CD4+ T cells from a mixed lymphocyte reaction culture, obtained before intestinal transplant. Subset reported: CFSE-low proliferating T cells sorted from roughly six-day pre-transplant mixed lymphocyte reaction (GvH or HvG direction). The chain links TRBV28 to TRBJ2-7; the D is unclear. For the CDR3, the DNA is TGTGCCAGCCAGATTTCGGTGGGAACATACGAGCAGTACTTC. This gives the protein CASQISVGTYEQYF.